These T cell receptor beta chains were read from a single sample in a study of shared clonotypes between healthy human individuals. Only in-frame clones appear in the TCRdb table, and some are missing; sequencing was by immunoSEQ multiplex PCR. The sample holds under 300,000 clones; under 80% are singletons and the top ten take approximately 12%. The sequencing sample was made of memory CD4+ T cells sorted from blood. All receptors come from a man aged 25-45 years in good health. Both conserved end residues are part of each CDR3. Each record gives: V gene, J gene, clone size, D gene, CDR3 protein, CDR3 DNA. D genes are given only for firm matches. Clone size, where shown, is once, few, many, or a class for clones that have expanded.

v_call: TRBV2; j_call: TRBJ2-2; clone_size: NA; d_call: NA; cdr3_aa: CASKRTLNTGELFF; cdr3_nt: TGTGCCAGCAAGAGGACTTTGAACACCGGGGAGCTGTTTTTT
v_call: TRBV9; j_call: TRBJ2-2; clone_size: many; d_call: NA; cdr3_aa: CASSARAAGELFF; cdr3_nt: TGTGCCAGCAGTGCTAGGGCGGCCGGGGAGCTGTTTTTT
v_call: TRBV5-8; j_call: TRBJ1-5; clone_size: NA; d_call: NA; cdr3_aa: CASSLLGPGEPQHF; cdr3_nt: TGTGCCAGCAGCTTGTTGGGCCCTGGGGAGCCCCAGCATTTT
v_call: TRBV10-1; j_call: TRBJ1-1; clone_size: NA; d_call: NA; cdr3_aa: CAKHPNTEAFF; cdr3_nt: TGCGCCAAGCATCCGAACACTGAAGCTTTCTTT
v_call: TRBV11-2; j_call: TRBJ2-7; clone_size: NA; d_call: NA; cdr3_aa: CASSSSTRFYEQYF; cdr3_nt: TGTGCCAGCAGCTCTTCGACGAGGTTCTACGAGCAGTACTTC
v_call: TRBV5-1; j_call: TRBJ2-3; clone_size: NA; d_call: TRBD2; cdr3_aa: CASSLGLAGPSTDTQYF; cdr3_nt: TGCGCCAGCAGCTTGGGTCTAGCGGGACCTAGCACAGATACGCAGTATTTT
v_call: TRBV5-1; j_call: TRBJ2-2; clone_size: NA; d_call: NA; cdr3_aa: CASSLAGSSTGELFF; cdr3_nt: TGCGCCAGCAGCTTGGCCGGCTCGAGCACCGGGGAGCTGTTTTTT
v_call: TRBV7-9; j_call: TRBJ2-1; clone_size: once; d_call: TRBD2; cdr3_aa: CASSLDTSGSYNEQFF; cdr3_nt: TGTGCCAGCAGCCTCGATACTAGCGGGAGCTACAATGAGCAGTTCTTC
v_call: TRBV20-1; j_call: TRBJ2-1; clone_size: few; d_call: NA; cdr3_aa: CSWWVYNEQFF; cdr3_nt: TGCAGCTGGTGGGTATACAATGAGCAGTTCTTC
v_call: TRBV6-1; j_call: TRBJ1-5; clone_size: few; d_call: NA; cdr3_aa: CASSEAGGAYQPQHF; cdr3_nt: TGTGCCAGCAGTGAAGCGGGTGGAGCGTATCAGCCCCAGCATTTT
v_call: TRBV18; j_call: TRBJ2-2; clone_size: few; d_call: TRBD1; cdr3_aa: CASSPRGRGTGELFF; cdr3_nt: TGTGCCAGCTCACCCCGAGGCAGGGGGACCGGGGAGCTGTTTTTT
v_call: TRBV7-9; j_call: TRBJ2-7; clone_size: many; d_call: NA; cdr3_aa: CASSLAVAGNPYEQYF; cdr3_nt: TGTGCCAGCAGCTTAGCGGTGGCAGGGAACCCCTACGAGCAGTACTTC
v_call: TRBV6-5; j_call: TRBJ2-1; clone_size: NA; d_call: NA; cdr3_aa: CASGTGYEQFF; cdr3_nt: TGTGCCAGCGGAACAGGCTATGAGCAGTTCTTC
v_call: TRBV9; j_call: TRBJ2-2; clone_size: few; d_call: NA; cdr3_aa: CASSEKGVGELFF; cdr3_nt: TGTGCCAGCAGCGAGAAGGGGGTAGGGGAGCTGTTTTTT
v_call: TRBV2; j_call: TRBJ1-5; clone_size: NA; d_call: NA; cdr3_aa: CASSETLSRNQPQHF; cdr3_nt: TGTGCCAGCAGTGAAACGTTAAGCAGGAATCAGCCCCAGCATTTT
v_call: TRBV11-2; j_call: TRBJ1-5; clone_size: NA; d_call: TRBD1; cdr3_aa: CASGKGQGINQPQHF; cdr3_nt: TGTGCCAGCGGAAAAGGACAGGGTATCAATCAGCCCCAGCATTTT
v_call: TRBV5-1; j_call: TRBJ2-7; clone_size: many; d_call: TRBD2; cdr3_aa: CASSFASGSGGEQYF; cdr3_nt: TGCGCCAGCAGCTTTGCTAGCGGGAGCGGGGGCGAGCAGTACTTC
v_call: TRBV19; j_call: TRBJ2-1; clone_size: NA; d_call: TRBD1; cdr3_aa: CATQQGRNNEQFF; cdr3_nt: TGTGCCACCCAACAGGGGCGCAACAATGAGCAGTTCTTC
v_call: TRBV6-1; j_call: TRBJ2-7; clone_size: many; d_call: NA; cdr3_aa: CASSEVGSAYSYEQYF; cdr3_nt: TGTGCCAGCAGTGAAGTAGGTAGCGCTTACTCCTACGAGCAGTACTTC
v_call: TRBV7-9; j_call: TRBJ1-1; clone_size: NA; d_call: TRBD1; cdr3_aa: CASSLATGVTEAFF; cdr3_nt: TGTGCCAGCAGCTTAGCGACAGGGGTAACTGAAGCTTTCTTT
v_call: TRBV6-1; j_call: TRBJ2-5; clone_size: NA; d_call: TRBD1; cdr3_aa: CASSEVGQGQETQYF; cdr3_nt: TGTGCCAGCAGTGAAGTGGGACAGGGCCAGGAGACCCAGTACTTC
v_call: TRBV27; j_call: TRBJ2-7; clone_size: NA; d_call: NA; cdr3_aa: CASGSVLRKSYEQYF; cdr3_nt: TGTGCCAGCGGCTCGGTCCTTCGGAAGAGCTACGAGCAGTACTTC
v_call: TRBV5-1; j_call: TRBJ2-2; clone_size: NA; d_call: TRBD2; cdr3_aa: CASSLLGGQNTGELFF; cdr3_nt: TGCGCCAGCAGCTTGCTGGGAGGGCAGAACACCGGGGAGCTGTTTTTT
v_call: TRBV18; j_call: TRBJ1-3; clone_size: NA; d_call: TRBD1; cdr3_aa: CASSPPDRDRNTIYF; cdr3_nt: TGTGCCAGCTCACCGCCGGACAGGGATAGAAACACCATATATTTT
v_call: TRBV6-1; j_call: TRBJ2-3; clone_size: few; d_call: NA; cdr3_aa: CASSESWGGHTDTQYF; cdr3_nt: TGTGCCAGCAGTGAAAGCTGGGGGGGGCACACAGATACGCAGTATTTT
v_call: TRBV6-5; j_call: TRBJ2-7; clone_size: few; d_call: NA; cdr3_aa: CASSYRIPRVYEQYF; cdr3_nt: TGTGCCAGCAGTTACAGAATCCCACGCGTCTACGAGCAGTACTTC
v_call: TRBV23-1; j_call: TRBJ2-5; clone_size: NA; d_call: NA; cdr3_aa: CASSQSQVPCRLGTQYF; cdr3_nt: TGCGCCAGCAGTCAATCCCAGGTTCCGTGCCGTCTTGGGACCCAGTACTTC
v_call: TRBV7-8; j_call: TRBJ2-5; clone_size: many; d_call: NA; cdr3_aa: CASSLDGETQYF; cdr3_nt: TGTGCCAGCAGCTTAGATGGGGAGACCCAGTACTTC
v_call: TRBV5-5; j_call: TRBJ1-5; clone_size: NA; d_call: NA; cdr3_aa: CASSVLGPDQPQHF; cdr3_nt: TGTGCCAGCAGCGTGTTGGGACCCGATCAGCCCCAGCATTTT
v_call: TRBV7-5; j_call: TRBJ2-5; clone_size: NA; d_call: NA; cdr3_aa: CVRRPAEETHYF; cdr3_nt: TGTGTCAGAAGGCCTGCGGAAGAGACCCATTACTTC
v_call: TRBV5-1; j_call: TRBJ1-1; clone_size: NA; d_call: TRBD1; cdr3_aa: CASSPQPTGSTEAFF; cdr3_nt: TGCGCCAGCAGCCCGCAGCCGACAGGGAGTACTGAAGCTTTCTTT
v_call: TRBV2; j_call: TRBJ2-7; clone_size: NA; d_call: NA; cdr3_aa: CATTPRPGAGEQYF; cdr3_nt: TGTGCCACCACTCCGAGGCCGGGGGCGGGCGAGCAGTACTTC
v_call: TRBV2; j_call: TRBJ2-7; clone_size: many; d_call: TRBD1; cdr3_aa: CASGFRGQGGEGASYEQYF; cdr3_nt: TGTGCCAGCGGCTTTAGGGGACAGGGGGGCGAAGGGGCCTCCTACGAGCAGTACTTC
v_call: TRBV5-1; j_call: TRBJ2-3; clone_size: NA; d_call: NA; cdr3_aa: CASSPPSVDTQYF; cdr3_nt: TGCGCCAGCAGCCCCCCGAGCGTGGATACGCAGTATTTT
v_call: TRBV5-1; j_call: TRBJ2-7; clone_size: NA; d_call: NA; cdr3_aa: CASSSPTPSYEQYF; cdr3_nt: TGCGCCAGCAGTTCCCCGACACCTTCCTACGAGCAGTACTTC
v_call: TRBV7-9; j_call: TRBJ2-1; clone_size: few; d_call: NA; cdr3_aa: CASSLRGARQTFNEQFF; cdr3_nt: TGTGCCAGCAGCTTAAGGGGGGCGAGACAGACCTTTAATGAGCAGTTCTTC
v_call: TRBV25-1; j_call: TRBJ1-4; clone_size: NA; d_call: NA; cdr3_aa: CASSQGGGNEKLFF; cdr3_nt: TGTGCCAGCAGTCAGGGAGGGGGGAATGAAAAACTGTTTTTT
v_call: TRBV2; j_call: TRBJ2-7; clone_size: NA; d_call: NA; cdr3_aa: CASTGEQYF; cdr3_nt: TGTGCCAGCACGGGGGAGCAGTACTTC
v_call: TRBV10-3; j_call: TRBJ2-2; clone_size: NA; d_call: NA; cdr3_aa: CAISEGGIGTGELFF; cdr3_nt: TGTGCCATCAGTGAAGGTGGGATCGGCACCGGGGAGCTGTTTTTT
v_call: TRBV4-2; j_call: TRBJ2-5; clone_size: NA; d_call: NA; cdr3_aa: CASSQGVDSSETQYF; cdr3_nt: TGTGCCAGCAGCCAAGGGGTAGATTCATCTGAGACCCAGTACTTC
v_call: TRBV6-5; j_call: TRBJ2-1; clone_size: NA; d_call: TRBD2; cdr3_aa: CASSYSGGSNYNEQFF; cdr3_nt: TGTGCCAGCAGTTACAGCGGGGGTTCGAATTACAATGAGCAGTTCTTC
v_call: TRBV27; j_call: TRBJ2-7; clone_size: NA; d_call: NA; cdr3_aa: CASSSWDTSYEQYF; cdr3_nt: TGTGCCAGCAGTTCGTGGGACACCTCCTACGAGCAGTACTTC
v_call: TRBV5-6; j_call: TRBJ2-7; clone_size: NA; d_call: NA; cdr3_aa: CASSLEAGLAGYTYEQYF; cdr3_nt: TGTGCCAGCAGCTTGGAGGCGGGCCTTGCGGGATATACCTACGAGCAGTACTTC
v_call: TRBV7-2; j_call: TRBJ2-7; clone_size: NA; d_call: NA; cdr3_aa: CASSLDPRYEQYF; cdr3_nt: TGTGCCAGCAGCTTAGACCCCAGATACGAGCAGTACTTC
v_call: TRBV6-6; j_call: TRBJ2-1; clone_size: NA; d_call: TRBD2; cdr3_aa: CASRTSGLAGTQFF; cdr3_nt: TGTGCCAGCAGAACTTCGGGACTAGCGGGGACGCAGTTCTTC
v_call: TRBV5-1; j_call: TRBJ2-7; clone_size: NA; d_call: TRBD1; cdr3_aa: CASSMGQLSYEQYF; cdr3_nt: TGCGCCAGCAGCATGGGACAGCTCTCCTACGAGCAGTACTTC
v_call: TRBV29-1; j_call: TRBJ2-3; clone_size: NA; d_call: TRBD2; cdr3_aa: CSVLSGRSTDTQYF; cdr3_nt: TGCAGCGTTTTAAGCGGGAGAAGCACAGATACGCAGTATTTT
v_call: TRBV6-4; j_call: TRBJ2-3; clone_size: few; d_call: TRBD1; cdr3_aa: CASSGTGEADTQYF; cdr3_nt: TGTGCCAGCAGTGGGACAGGGGAGGCAGATACGCAGTATTTT
v_call: TRBV7-9; j_call: TRBJ2-3; clone_size: NA; d_call: TRBD2; cdr3_aa: CASSSRTSGRDTQYF; cdr3_nt: TGTGCCAGCAGCTCGCGGACTAGCGGGAGAGATACGCAGTATTTT
v_call: TRBV18; j_call: TRBJ2-5; clone_size: NA; d_call: TRBD1; cdr3_aa: CASSASGTGGQETQYF; cdr3_nt: TGTGCCAGCTCAGCGTCCGGGACAGGGGGTCAAGAGACCCAGTACTTC
v_call: TRBV7-9; j_call: TRBJ1-3; clone_size: NA; d_call: NA; cdr3_aa: CASSQILGGGNTIYF; cdr3_nt: TGTGCCAGCAGCCAAATCCTAGGTGGCGGAAACACCATATATTTT
v_call: TRBV5-1; j_call: TRBJ1-2; clone_size: once; d_call: NA; cdr3_aa: CASSPTGNRGNYGYTF; cdr3_nt: TGCGCCAGCAGCCCTACAGGAAATCGGGGTAACTATGGCTACACCTTC
v_call: TRBV6-1; j_call: TRBJ1-4; clone_size: NA; d_call: NA; cdr3_aa: CASSRQEALAELFF; cdr3_nt: TGTGCCAGCAGTCGACAGGAGGCCTTAGCAGAACTGTTTTTT